A selection of T cell receptor beta chains follows, all from one sample in a study of graft-versus-host responses after intestinal transplantation. TCRdb keeps only in-frame clones here, not all; method: immunoSEQ multiplex PCR. The sample includes over 75,000 clones, about 82% of them seen just once. The source material was PBMCs, sampled 255 days after intestinal transplant. The receptors originated from a human patient who received an intestinal transplant, so some T cells may come from the graft donor. The CDR3 runs from the conserved cysteine through the conserved F or W. The D gene is left open where the match is weak.

v_call: TRBV28
j_call: TRBJ2-7
d_call: TRBD1
cdr3_nt: TGTGCCAGCAGTTCGATACCGGGACAGGTAGACTACGAGCAGTACTTC
cdr3_aa: CASSSIPGQVDYEQYF

v_call: TRBV19
j_call: TRBJ1-6
d_call: TRBD1
cdr3_nt: TGTGCCAGTAGTATTTCCGGGACAGCCTATAATTCACCCCTCCACTTT
cdr3_aa: CASSISGTAYNSPLHF

v_call: TRBV10-1
j_call: TRBJ1-3
d_call: -
cdr3_nt: TGCGCCAGCAGTGGGGCGCAGGCCCACTCTGGAAACACCATATATTTT
cdr3_aa: CASSGAQAHSGNTIYF

v_call: TRBV25-1
j_call: TRBJ2-7
d_call: TRBD1
cdr3_nt: TGTGCCAGCACTGGGACAGGCTCCTACGAGCAGTACTTC
cdr3_aa: CASTGTGSYEQYF

v_call: TRBV27
j_call: TRBJ1-6
d_call: TRBD1
cdr3_nt: TGTGCCAGCCGCTGGACAGGGGGGTATTCACCCCTCCACTTT
cdr3_aa: CASRWTGGYSPLHF

v_call: TRBV28
j_call: TRBJ2-7
d_call: -
cdr3_nt: TGTGCCAGCAGTTTGATAGGAAGCGGAATTGGTGAGCAGTACTTC
cdr3_aa: CASSLIGSGIGEQYF

v_call: TRBV29-1
j_call: TRBJ2-7
d_call: TRBD1
cdr3_nt: TGCAGCGTTTCTAACCGCCCAGGGGGCGCCTACGAGCAGTACTTC
cdr3_aa: CSVSNRPGGAYEQYF